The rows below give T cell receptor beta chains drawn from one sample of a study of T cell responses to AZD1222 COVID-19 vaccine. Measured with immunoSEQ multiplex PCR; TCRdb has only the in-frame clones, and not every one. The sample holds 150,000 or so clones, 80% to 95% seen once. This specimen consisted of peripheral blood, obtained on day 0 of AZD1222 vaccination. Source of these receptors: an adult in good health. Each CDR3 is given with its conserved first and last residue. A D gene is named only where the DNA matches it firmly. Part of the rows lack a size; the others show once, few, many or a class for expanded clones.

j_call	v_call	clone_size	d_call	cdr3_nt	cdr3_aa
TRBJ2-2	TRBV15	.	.	TGTGCCACCAGCAGCAACCCCCGACAGGTCGACACCGGGGAGCTGTTTTTT	CATSSNPRQVDTGELFF
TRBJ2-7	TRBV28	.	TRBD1	TGTGCCAGCAGCCCCCTGACAGGGACATACGAGCAGTACTTC	CASSPLTGTYEQYF
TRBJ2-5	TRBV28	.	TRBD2	TGTGCCAGCAGGGGACTAGCGGGGGACCAAGAGACCCAGTACTTC	CASRGLAGDQETQYF
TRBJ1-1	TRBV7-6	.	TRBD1	TGTGCCGTCGACAGGGGGACTGAAGCTTTCTTT	CAVDRGTEAFF
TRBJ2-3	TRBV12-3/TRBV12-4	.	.	TGTGCCAGCAGTTTATTGGGGGCAGATACGCAGTATTTT	CASSLLGADTQYF
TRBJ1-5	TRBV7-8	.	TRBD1	TGTGCCAGCAGCTTAGGGACAGGGGGCTTTTATCAGCCCCAGCATTTT	CASSLGTGGFYQPQHF
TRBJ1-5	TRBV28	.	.	TGTGCCAGTTTAATGGGGGGGTTCAATCAGCCCCAGCATTTT	CASLMGGFNQPQHF
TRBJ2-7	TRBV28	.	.	TGTGCCAGCAGTCCCACTAGGGATTCGTCGTACGAGCAGTACTTC	CASSPTRDSSYEQYF
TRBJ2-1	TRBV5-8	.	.	TGTGCCAGCAGCTCAACGGGCCACAATGAGCAGTTCTTC	CASSSTGHNEQFF
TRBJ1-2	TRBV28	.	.	TGTGCCAGCAGTTTAATCGTAAACTATGGCTACACCTTC	CASSLIVNYGYTF
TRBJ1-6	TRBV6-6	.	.	TGTGCCAGCACCCCGCCAGGGAACTCACCCCTCCACTTT	CASTPPGNSPLHF
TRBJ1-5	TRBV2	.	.	TGTGCCAGCCAACGGGGAAGGAGCAATCAGCCCCAGCATTTT	CASQRGRSNQPQHF
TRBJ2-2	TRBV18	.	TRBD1	TGTGCCAGCTCACCGCAGGACAGGGGGCTTTCCGGGGAGCTGTTTTTT	CASSPQDRGLSGELFF
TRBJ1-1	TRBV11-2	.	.	TGTGCCAGCAGCTTAGAGGGGGCGAACACTGAAGCTTTCTTT	CASSLEGANTEAFF
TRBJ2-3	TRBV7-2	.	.	TGTGCCAGCAGCTTAATGGTAGTGGGGGGCACAGATACGCAGTATTTT	CASSLMVVGGTDTQYF
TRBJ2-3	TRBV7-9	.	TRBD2	TGTGCCAGCAGCATCATAGCGGGGGGGACAGATACGCAGTATTTT	CASSIIAGGTDTQYF
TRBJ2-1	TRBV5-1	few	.	TGCGCCAGCAGCCCGACCCCCTCGACTAGGGCATCTGAGCAGTTCTTC	CASSPTPSTRASEQFF
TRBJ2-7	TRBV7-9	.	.	TGTGCCAGCACCCTTCAGGTCGAAAACTACGAGCAGTACTTC	CASTLQVENYEQYF
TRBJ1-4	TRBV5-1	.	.	TGCGCCAGCAGCTTCGTTACGGGGGATGAAAAACTGTTTTTT	CASSFVTGDEKLFF
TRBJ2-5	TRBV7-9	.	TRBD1	TGTGCCAGCAGCTTCACAGGGGGCCAAGAGACCCAGTACTTC	CASSFTGGQETQYF
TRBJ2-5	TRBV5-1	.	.	TGCGCCAGCAGCTTGGTGGCAGGGTCCCAAGAGACCCAGTACTTC	CASSLVAGSQETQYF
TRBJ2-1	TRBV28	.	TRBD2	TGTGCCAGCAGTTCCGGGGGACTAGCGGGAGGGCCTCTCAGTGAGCAGTTCTTC	CASSSGGLAGGPLSEQFF
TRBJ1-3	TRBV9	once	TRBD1	TGTGCCAGCAGCCCTACGACAGGGAGTATTTCTGGAAACACCATATATTTT	CASSPTTGSISGNTIYF
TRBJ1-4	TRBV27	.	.	TGTGCCAGCAGTAGAAGGGGGGCGCAAAATGAAAAACTGTTTTTT	CASSRRGAQNEKLFF
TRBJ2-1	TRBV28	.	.	TGTGCCAGCAGTTTTCGAGACAATGAGCAGTTCTTC	CASSFRDNEQFF
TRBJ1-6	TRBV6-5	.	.	TGTGCCAGCAGTCCAGCGGGGGAATCACCCCTCCACTTT	CASSPAGESPLHF
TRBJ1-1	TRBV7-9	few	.	TGTGCCAGCAGCCCGACAACAGGCCGATGGAACACTGAAGCTTTCTTT	CASSPTTGRWNTEAFF
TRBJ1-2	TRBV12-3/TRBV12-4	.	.	TGTGCCAGCAGTTTATCGGGGTTGGGTGGCTACACCTTC	CASSLSGLGGYTF
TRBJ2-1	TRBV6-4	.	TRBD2	TGTGCCAGCAGTGTCCACGGGGCTTCGGGGGGTGAGCAGTTCTTC	CASSVHGASGGEQFF
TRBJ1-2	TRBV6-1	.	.	TGTGCCAGCAGTGAACTAAGCTATGGCTACACCTTC	CASSELSYGYTF
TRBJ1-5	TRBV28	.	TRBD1	TGTGCCAGCAGTCTCCGGGACAGGGGGCCCGACCAGCATTTT	CASSLRDRGPDQHF
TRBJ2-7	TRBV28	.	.	TGTGCCAGCAGTTGGGCTAGCTACGAGCAGTACTTC	CASSWASYEQYF
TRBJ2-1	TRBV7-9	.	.	TGTGCCAGCAGCTTAGTTTGGAGTACTAGACCGACCCATAATGAGCAGTTCTTC	CASSLVWSTRPTHNEQFF
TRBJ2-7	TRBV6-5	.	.	TGTGCCAGCAGTTACAGGGACACGGCGTACGAGCAGTACTTC	CASSYRDTAYEQYF
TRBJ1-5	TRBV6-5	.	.	TGTGCCAGCAGTTACACGGCGAGGGAGCCCCAGCATTTT	CASSYTAREPQHF
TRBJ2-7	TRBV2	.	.	TGTGCCAGTAAAACGGAAAGGACGGCCTACGAGCAGTACTTC	CASKTERTAYEQYF
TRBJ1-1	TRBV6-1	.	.	TGTGCCAGCAGTGAAGGGGACAATACATGGAGGACTGAAGCTTTCTTT	CASSEGDNTWRTEAFF
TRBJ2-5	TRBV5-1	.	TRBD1	TGCGCCAGCAGTCAAACAGGGGTCGGGGAGACCCAGTACTTC	CASSQTGVGETQYF
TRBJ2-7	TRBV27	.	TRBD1	TGTGCCAGCAGAGGACAGGGGGCGTTCTACGAGCAGTACTTC	CASRGQGAFYEQYF
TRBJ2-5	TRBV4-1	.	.	TGCGCCAGCAGCCAAGATGAGCAAGAGACCCAGTACTTC	CASSQDEQETQYF
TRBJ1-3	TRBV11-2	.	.	TGTGCCAGCAGCCCCCGACAGAGAGAAGGGGGCTCTGGAAACACCATATATTTT	CASSPRQREGGSGNTIYF